What follows describes a single TCR beta chain. This specimen comes from a study of control samples from healthy donors and cancer patients. Clones were read by immunoSEQ multiplex PCR, and TCRdb kept only the in-frame ones, dropping some. The sample shows some 120,000 clones, around nine tenths of them seen only once. This receptor was obtained from a man aged 25-45 years in good health. The source material was blood.

CDR3 region: CASSSTSVSTDTQYF. The CDR3 bases are TGTGCCAGCAGCTCAACTAGTGTGAGCACAGATACGCAGTATTTT. This chain uses TRBV11-2 with TRBJ2-3; TRBD2 might be the D (5 bases). Germline values: CDR1 SGHAT, CDR2 FQNNGV. With 4 bases removed from V and 0 bases from J, the gap between germline ends came to 11 bases. This CDR3 has 15 residues. Combining the CDR3 with reference TRBV11-2 and TRBJ2-3 gives the whole variable domain EAGVAQSPRYKIIEKRQSVAFWCNPISGHATLYWYQQILGQGPKLLIQFQNNGVVDDSQLPKDRFSAERLKGVDSTLKIQPAKLEDSAVYLCASSSTSVSTDTQYFGPGTRLTVL.